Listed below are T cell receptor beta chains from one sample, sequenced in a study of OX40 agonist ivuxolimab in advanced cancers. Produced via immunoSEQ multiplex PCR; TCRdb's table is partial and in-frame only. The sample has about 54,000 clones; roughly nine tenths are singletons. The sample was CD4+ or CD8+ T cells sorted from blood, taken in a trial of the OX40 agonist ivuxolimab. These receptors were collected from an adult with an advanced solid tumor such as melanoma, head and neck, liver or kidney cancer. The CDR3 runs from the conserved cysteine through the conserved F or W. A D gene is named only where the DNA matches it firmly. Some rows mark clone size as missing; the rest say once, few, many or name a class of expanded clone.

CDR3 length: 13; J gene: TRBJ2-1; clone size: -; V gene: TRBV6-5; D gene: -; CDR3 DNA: TGTGCCAGCAGTTATGACTCCTACAATGAGCAGTTCTTC; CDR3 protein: CASSYDSYNEQFF
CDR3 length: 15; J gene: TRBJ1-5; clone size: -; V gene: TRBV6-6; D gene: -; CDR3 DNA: TGTGCCAGCAGTATGAGGGAGGCGAGCAATCAGCCCCAGCATTTT; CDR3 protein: CASSMREASNQPQHF
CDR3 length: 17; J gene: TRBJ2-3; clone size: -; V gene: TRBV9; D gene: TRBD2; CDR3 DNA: TGTGCCAGCAGCGTAGTCGGACTAGCGGGAGGCACAGATACGCAGTATTTT; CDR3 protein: CASSVVGLAGGTDTQYF
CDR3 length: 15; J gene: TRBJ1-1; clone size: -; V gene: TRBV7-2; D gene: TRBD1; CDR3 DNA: TGTGCCAGCAGCTCCCTCCAGGGGGTCTGGACTGAAGCTTTCTTT; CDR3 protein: CASSSLQGVWTEAFF
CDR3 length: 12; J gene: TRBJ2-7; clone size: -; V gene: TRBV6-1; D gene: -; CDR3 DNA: TGTGCCACGGGCTTCAGGGACTACGAGCAGTACTTC; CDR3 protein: CATGFRDYEQYF
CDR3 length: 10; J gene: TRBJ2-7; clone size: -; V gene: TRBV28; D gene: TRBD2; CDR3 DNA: TGTGCCTCGGGAGGGTCCGAGCAGTACTTC; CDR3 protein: CASGGSEQYF
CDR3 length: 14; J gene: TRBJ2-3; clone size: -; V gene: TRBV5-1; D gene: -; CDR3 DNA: TGCGCCAGCAGCTTGGTCGGGGCGGCAGATACGCAGTATTTT; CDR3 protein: CASSLVGAADTQYF
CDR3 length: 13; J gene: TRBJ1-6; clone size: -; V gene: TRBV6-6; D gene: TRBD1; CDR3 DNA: TGTGCCAGTCGGGGACAGGGTAATTCACCCCTCCACTTT; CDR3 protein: CASRGQGNSPLHF
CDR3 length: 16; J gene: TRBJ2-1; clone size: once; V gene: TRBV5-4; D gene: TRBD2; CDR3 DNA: TGTGCCAGCAGCTCCTTTAGCGGGGGGTTTATCGATGAGCAGTTCTTC; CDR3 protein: CASSSFSGGFIDEQFF
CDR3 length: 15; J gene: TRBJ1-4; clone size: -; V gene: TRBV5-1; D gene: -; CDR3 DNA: TGCGCCAGCAGCCTTTCAATCGAACCAGGTGAAAAACTGTTTTTT; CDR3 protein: CASSLSIEPGEKLFF
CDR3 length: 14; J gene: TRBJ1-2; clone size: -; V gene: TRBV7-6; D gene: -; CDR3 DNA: TGTGCCAGCAGCTTAGATCCGACTAACTATGGCTACACCTTC; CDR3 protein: CASSLDPTNYGYTF
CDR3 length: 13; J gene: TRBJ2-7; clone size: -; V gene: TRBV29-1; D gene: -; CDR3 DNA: TGCAGCGCCCGCCAGGGGACCTTTGGCGAGCAGTACTTC; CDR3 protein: CSARQGTFGEQYF
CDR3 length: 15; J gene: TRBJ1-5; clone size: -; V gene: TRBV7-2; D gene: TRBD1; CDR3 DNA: TGTGCCAGCAGCTCGACAGGGAATAGCAATCAGCCCCAGCATTTT; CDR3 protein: CASSSTGNSNQPQHF
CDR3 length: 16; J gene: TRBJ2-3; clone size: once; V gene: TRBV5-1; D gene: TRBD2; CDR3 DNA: TGCGCCAGCAGCTTGTTTCTAGCGGGAGTTACAGATACGCAGTATTTT; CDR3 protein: CASSLFLAGVTDTQYF
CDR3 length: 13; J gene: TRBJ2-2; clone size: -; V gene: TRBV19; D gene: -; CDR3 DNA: TGTGCCAGTGGAAGGGGGTACACCGGGGAGCTGTTTTTT; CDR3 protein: CASGRGYTGELFF
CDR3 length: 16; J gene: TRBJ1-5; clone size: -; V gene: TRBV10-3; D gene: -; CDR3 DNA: TGTGCCATCAGTGAGTCGACAGGTGTGGACAATCAGCCCCAGCATTTT; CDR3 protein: CAISESTGVDNQPQHF
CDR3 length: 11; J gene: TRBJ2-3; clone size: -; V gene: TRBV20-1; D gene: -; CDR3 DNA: TGCAGTGCTAGTCTCACAGATACGCAGTATTTT; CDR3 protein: CSASLTDTQYF
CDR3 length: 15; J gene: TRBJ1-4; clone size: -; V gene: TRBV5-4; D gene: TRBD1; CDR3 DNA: TGTGCCAGCAGCTCCCCAGGGGGGGAAAGTGAAAAACTGTTTTTT; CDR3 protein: CASSSPGGESEKLFF
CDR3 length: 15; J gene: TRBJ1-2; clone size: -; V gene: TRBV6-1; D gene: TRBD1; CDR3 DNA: TGTGCCAGCAGTCATTATAGACAGGGGAACTATGGCTACACCTTC; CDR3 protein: CASSHYRQGNYGYTF
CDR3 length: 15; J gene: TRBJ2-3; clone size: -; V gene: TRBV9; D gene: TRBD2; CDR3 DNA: TGTGCCAGCAGCGCCCGGGACTACTCGGCCCATACGCAGTATTTT; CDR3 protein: CASSARDYSAHTQYF
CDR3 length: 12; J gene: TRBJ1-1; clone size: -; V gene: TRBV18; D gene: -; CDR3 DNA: TGTGCCAGCTCCCCAGGACGGATTGAAGCTTTCTTT; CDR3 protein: CASSPGRIEAFF
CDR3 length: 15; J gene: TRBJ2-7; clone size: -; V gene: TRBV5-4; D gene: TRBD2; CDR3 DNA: TGTGCCAGCAGCTTACTAGCGGGGGGGGAATACGAGCAGTACTTC; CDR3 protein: CASSLLAGGEYEQYF
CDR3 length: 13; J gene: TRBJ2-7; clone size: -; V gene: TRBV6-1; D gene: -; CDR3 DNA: TGTGCCAGCAGAAACAGGGACCCCTACGAGCAGTACTTC; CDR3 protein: CASRNRDPYEQYF
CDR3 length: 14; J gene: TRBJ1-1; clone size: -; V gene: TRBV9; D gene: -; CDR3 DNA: TGTGCCAGCAGCGTACAGGGAGGAGGCACTGAAGCTTTCTTT; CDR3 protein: CASSVQGGGTEAFF